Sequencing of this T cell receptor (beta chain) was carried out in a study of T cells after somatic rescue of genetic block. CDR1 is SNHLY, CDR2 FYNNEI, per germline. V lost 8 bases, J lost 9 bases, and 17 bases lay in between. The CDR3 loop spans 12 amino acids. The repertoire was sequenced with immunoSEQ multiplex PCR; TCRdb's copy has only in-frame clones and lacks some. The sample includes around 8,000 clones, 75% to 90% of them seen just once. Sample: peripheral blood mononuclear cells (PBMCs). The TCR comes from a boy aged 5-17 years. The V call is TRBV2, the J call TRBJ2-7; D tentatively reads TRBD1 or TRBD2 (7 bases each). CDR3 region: CASLADSGGQYF. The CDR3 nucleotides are TGTGCCAGCCTAGCGGACTCAGGGGGGCAGTACTTC.